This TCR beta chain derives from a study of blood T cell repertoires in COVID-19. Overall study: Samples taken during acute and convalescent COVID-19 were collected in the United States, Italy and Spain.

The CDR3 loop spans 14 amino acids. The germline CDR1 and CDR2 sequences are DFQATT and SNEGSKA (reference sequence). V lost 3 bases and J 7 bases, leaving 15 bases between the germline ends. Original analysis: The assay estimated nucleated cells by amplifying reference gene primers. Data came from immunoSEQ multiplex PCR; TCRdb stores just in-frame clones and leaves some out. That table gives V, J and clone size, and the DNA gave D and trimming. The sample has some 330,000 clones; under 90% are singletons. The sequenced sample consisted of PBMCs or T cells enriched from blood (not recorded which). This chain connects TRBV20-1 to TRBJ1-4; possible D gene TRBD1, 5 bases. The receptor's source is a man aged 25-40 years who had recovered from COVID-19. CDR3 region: CSASKAGKGEKLFF. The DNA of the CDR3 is TGCAGTGCTAGTAAGGCAGGGAAAGGTGAAAAACTGTTTTTT.